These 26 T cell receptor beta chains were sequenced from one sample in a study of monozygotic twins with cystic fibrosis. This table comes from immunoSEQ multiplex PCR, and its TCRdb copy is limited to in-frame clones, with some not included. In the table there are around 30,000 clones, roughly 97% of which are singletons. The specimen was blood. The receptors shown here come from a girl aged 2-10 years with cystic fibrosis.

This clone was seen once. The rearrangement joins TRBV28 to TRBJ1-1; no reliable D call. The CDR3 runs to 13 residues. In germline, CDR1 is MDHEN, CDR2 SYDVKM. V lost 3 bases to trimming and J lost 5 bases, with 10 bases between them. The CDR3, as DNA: TGTGCCAGCAGTTTCCTGATTCGAACTGAAGCTTTCTTT. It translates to CASSFLIRTEAFF. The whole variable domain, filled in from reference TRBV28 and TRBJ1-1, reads DVKVTQSSRYLVKRTGEKVFLECVQDMDHENMFWYRQDPGLGLRLIYFSYDVKMKEKGDIPEGYSVSREKKERFSLILESASTNQTSMYLCASSFLIRTEAFFGQGTRLTVV.

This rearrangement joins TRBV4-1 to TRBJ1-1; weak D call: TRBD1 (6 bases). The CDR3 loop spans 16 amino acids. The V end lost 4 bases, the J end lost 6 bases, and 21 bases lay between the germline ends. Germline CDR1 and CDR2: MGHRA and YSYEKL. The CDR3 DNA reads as TGCGCCAGCAGCCCAATACCCCGGGGGCGCAGGCCTGAAGCTTTCTTT. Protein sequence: CASSPIPRGRRPEAFF.

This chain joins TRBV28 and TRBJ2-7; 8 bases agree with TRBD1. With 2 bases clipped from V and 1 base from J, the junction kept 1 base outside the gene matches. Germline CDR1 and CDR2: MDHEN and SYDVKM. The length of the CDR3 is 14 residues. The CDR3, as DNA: TGTGCCAGCAGTTTAGGGGACAGGTCCTACGAGCAGTACTTC. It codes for CASSLGDRSYEQYF.

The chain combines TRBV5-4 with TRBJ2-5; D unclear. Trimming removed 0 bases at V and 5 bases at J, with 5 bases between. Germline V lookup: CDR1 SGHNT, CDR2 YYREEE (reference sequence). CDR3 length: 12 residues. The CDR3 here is CASSLGLETQYF. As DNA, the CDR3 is TGTGCCAGCAGCTTGGGACTGGAGACCCAGTACTTC.

CDR3 DNA: TGCGCCAGCAGCCAACCCTCAGGGCGGGGCACCTACAATGAGCAGTTCTTC. Its protein is CASSQPSGRGTYNEQFF. This sequence joins TRBV4-1 and TRBJ2-1; TRBD2 might be the D (6 bases). V lost 2 bases to trimming and J lost 2 bases, with 16 bases between them. CDR1 is MGHRA and CDR2 is YSYEKL in the germline V gene. CDR3 length equals 17 residues.

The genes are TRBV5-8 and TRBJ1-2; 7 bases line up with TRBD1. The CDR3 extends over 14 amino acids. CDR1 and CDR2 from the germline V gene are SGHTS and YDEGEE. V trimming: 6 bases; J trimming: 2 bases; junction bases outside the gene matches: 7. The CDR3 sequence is CASTSGQVNYGYTF. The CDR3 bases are TGTGCCAGCACCTCCGGACAGGTGAACTATGGCTACACCTTC.

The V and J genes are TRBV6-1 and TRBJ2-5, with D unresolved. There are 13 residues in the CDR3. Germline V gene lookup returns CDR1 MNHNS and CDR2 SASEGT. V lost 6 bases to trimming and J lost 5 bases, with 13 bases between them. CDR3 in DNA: TGTGCCAGCAGAAAAAGGGCCCGGGAGACCCAGTACTTC. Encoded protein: CASRKRARETQYF.

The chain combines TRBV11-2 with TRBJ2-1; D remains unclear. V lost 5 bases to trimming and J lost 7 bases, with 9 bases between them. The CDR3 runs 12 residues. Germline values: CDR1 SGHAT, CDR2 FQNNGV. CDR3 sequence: CASSPTRNEQFF. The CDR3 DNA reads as TGTGCCAGCAGCCCAACGAGGAATGAGCAGTTCTTC.

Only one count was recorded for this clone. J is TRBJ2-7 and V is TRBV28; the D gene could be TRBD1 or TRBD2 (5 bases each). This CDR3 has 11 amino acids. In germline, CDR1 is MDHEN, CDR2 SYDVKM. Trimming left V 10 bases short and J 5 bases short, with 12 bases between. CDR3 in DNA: TGTGCCACGGGTGGGACCCACGAGCAGTACTTC. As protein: CATGGTHEQYF.

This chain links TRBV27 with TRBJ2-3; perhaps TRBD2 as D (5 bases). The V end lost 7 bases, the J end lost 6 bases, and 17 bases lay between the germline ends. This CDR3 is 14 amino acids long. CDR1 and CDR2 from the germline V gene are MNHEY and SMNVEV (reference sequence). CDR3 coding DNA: TGTGCCAGCAAACTACGACGGGAAATTGATACGCAGTATTTT. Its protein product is CASKLRREIDTQYF.

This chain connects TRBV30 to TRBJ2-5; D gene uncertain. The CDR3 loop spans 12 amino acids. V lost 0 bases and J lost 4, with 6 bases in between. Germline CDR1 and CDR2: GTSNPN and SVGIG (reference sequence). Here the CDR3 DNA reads TGTGCCTGGAGTGTACCGAGAGAGACCCAGTACTTC. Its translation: CAWSVPRETQYF.

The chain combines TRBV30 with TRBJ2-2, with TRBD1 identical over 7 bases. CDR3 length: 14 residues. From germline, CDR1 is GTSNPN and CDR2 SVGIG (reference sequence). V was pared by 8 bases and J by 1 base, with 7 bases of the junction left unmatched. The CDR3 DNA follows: TGTGCCATATCCGGGACAGAGAACACCGGGGAGCTGTTTTTT. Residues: CAISGTENTGELFF.

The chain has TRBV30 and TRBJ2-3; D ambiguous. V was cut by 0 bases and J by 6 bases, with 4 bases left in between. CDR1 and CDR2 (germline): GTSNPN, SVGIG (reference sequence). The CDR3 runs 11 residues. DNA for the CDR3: TGTGCCTGGAGTGTACGGGATACGCAGTATTTT. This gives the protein CAWSVRDTQYF.

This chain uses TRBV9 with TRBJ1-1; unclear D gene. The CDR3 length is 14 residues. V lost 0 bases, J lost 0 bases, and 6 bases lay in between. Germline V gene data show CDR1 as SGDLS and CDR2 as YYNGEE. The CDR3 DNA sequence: TGTGCCAGCAGCGTAGTAGCGGTGAACACTGAAGCTTTCTTT. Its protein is CASSVVAVNTEAFF.

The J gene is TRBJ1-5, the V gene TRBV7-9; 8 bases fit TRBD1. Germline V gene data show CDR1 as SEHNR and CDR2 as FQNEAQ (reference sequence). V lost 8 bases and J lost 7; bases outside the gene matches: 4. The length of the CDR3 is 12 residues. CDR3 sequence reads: CASGQGIQPQHF. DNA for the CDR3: TGTGCCAGCGGACAGGGCATCCAGCCCCAGCATTTT.

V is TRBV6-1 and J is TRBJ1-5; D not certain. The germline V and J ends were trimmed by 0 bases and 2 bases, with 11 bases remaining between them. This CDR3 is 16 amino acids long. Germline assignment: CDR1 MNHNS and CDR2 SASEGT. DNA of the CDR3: TGTGCCAGCAGTGAAGCGTTAGTTGGGGGCAATCAGCCCCAGCATTTT. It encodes CASSEALVGGNQPQHF.

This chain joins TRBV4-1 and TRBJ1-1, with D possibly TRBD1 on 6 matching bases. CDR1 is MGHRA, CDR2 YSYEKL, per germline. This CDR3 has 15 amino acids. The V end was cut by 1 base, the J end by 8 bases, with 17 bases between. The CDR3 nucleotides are TGCGCCAGCAGCCAAGCTTTGACCTTCGGACAGGAAGCTTTCTTT. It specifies CASSQALTFGQEAFF.

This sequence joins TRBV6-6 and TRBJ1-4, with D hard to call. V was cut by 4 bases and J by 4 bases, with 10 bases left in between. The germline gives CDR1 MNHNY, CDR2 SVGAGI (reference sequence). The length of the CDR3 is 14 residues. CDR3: CASSLRDNNEKLFF. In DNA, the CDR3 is TGTGCCAGCAGTTTACGGGATAATAATGAAAAACTGTTTTTT.

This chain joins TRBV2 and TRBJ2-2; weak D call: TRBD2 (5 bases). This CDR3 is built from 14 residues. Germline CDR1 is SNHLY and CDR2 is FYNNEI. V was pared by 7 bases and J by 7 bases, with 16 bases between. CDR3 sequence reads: CASTRAKGGGELFF. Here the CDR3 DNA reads TGTGCCAGCACTCGGGCCAAAGGAGGCGGGGAGCTGTTTTTT. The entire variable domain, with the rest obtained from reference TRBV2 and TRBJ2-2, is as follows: EPEVTQTPSHQVTQMGQEVILRCVPISNHLYFYWYRQILGQKVEFLVSFYNNEISEKSEIFDDQFSVERPDGSNFTLKIRSTKLEDSAMYFCASTRAKGGGELFFGEGSRLTVL.

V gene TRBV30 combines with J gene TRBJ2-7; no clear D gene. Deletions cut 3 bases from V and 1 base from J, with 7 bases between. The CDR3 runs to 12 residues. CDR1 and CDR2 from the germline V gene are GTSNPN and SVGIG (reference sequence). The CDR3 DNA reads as TGTGCCTGGAGCTCCCCTTCCTACGAGCAGTACTTC. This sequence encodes CAWSSPSYEQYF.

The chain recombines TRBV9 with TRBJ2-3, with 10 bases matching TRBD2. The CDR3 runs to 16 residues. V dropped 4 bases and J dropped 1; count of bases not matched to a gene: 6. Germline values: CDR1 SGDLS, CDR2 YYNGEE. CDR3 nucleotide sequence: TGTGCCAGCAGCCGGAGCGGGGGGGACCGCACAGATACGCAGTATTTT. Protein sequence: CASSRSGGDRTDTQYF. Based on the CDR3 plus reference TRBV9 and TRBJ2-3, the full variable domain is DSGVTQTPKHLITATGQRVTLRCSPRSGDLSVYWYQQSLDQGLQFLIQYYNGEERAKGNILERFSAQQFPDLHSELNLSSLELGDSALYFCASSRSGGDRTDTQYFGPGTRLTVL.

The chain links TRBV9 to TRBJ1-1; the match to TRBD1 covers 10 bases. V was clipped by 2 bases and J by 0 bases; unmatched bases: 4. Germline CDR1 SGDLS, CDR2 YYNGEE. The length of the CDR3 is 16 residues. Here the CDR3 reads CASSVGTGAMNTEAFF. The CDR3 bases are TGTGCCAGCAGCGTGGGGACAGGGGCCATGAACACTGAAGCTTTCTTT.

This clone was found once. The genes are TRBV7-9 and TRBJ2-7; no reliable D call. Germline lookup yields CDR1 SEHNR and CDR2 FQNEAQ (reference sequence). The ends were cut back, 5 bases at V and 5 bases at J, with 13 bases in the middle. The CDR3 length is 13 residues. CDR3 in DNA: TGTGCCAGCAGCCGCGGCTGGGCCAACGAGCAGTACTTC. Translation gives CASSRGWANEQYF.

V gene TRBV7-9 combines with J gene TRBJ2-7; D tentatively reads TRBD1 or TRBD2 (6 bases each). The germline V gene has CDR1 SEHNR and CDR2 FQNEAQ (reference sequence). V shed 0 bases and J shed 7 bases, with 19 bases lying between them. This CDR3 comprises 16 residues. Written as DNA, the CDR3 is TGTGCCAGCAGCTTAGCGTGGGGGGCGAGAAATCATGAGCAGTACTTC. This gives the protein CASSLAWGARNHEQYF.

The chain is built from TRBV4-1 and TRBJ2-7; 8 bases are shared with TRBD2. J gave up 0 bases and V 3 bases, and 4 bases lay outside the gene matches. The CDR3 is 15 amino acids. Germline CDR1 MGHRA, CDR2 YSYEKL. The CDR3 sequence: CASSQLGLASYEQYF. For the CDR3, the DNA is TGCGCCAGCAGCCAGTTAGGACTAGCCTCCTACGAGCAGTACTTC.

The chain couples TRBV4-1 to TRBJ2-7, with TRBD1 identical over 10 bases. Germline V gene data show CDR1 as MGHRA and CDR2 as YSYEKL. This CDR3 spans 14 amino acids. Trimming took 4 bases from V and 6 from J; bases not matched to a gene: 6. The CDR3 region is CASSPGQGPGEQYF. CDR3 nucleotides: TGCGCCAGCAGCCCGGGACAGGGGCCGGGCGAGCAGTACTTC.